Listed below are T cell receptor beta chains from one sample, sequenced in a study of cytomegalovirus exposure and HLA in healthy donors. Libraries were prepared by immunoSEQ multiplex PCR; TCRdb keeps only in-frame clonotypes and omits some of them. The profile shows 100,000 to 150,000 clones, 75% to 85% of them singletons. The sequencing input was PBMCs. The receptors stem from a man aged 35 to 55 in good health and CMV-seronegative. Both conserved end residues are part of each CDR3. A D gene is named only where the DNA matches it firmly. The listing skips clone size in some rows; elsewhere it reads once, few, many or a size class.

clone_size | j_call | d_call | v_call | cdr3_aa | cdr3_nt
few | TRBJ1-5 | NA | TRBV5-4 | CASSLAGQPQHF | TGTGCCAGCAGCTTGGCCGGGCAGCCCCAGCATTTT
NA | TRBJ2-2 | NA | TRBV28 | CASSFGGGGAGELFF | TGTGCCAGCAGTTTTGGAGGTGGAGGAGCCGGGGAGCTGTTTTTT
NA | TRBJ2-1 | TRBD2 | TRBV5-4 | CASSPGGTSSYNEQFF | TGTGCCAGCAGCCCGGGAGGGACTAGCTCCTACAATGAGCAGTTCTTC
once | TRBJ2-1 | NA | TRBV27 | CASSLVGQEQFF | TGTGCCAGCAGTTTAGTCGGACAGGAGCAGTTCTTC
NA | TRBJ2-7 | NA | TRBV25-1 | CASSVVSEQYF | TGTGCCAGCAGTGTTGTCTCCGAGCAGTACTTC
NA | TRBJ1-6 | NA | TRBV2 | CASRGGVRQNSPLHF | TGTGCCAGCAGGGGAGGCGTCAGACAAAATTCACCCCTCCACTTT
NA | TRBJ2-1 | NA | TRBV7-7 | CASSPGPSYNEQFF | TGTGCCAGCAGCCCAGGTCCCTCCTACAATGAGCAGTTCTTC
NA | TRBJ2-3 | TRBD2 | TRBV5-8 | CASSLSLAGSTDTQYF | TGTGCCAGCAGCTTGTCTCTAGCGGGGTCGACAGATACGCAGTATTTT
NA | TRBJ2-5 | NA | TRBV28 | CASSRAPGVKETQYF | TGTGCCAGCAGTAGGGCCCCAGGGGTAAAAGAGACCCAGTACTTC
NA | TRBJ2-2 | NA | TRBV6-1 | CASMTGYANTGELFF | TGTGCCAGCATGACAGGATATGCGAACACCGGGGAGCTGTTTTTT
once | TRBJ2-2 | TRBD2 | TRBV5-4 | CASSRGLAGPTGELFF | TGTGCCAGCAGTAGAGGACTAGCGGGGCCCACCGGGGAGCTGTTTTTT
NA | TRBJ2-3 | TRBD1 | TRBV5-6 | CASRTRTGLYSTDTQYF | TGTGCCAGCAGAACGAGGACAGGATTATATAGCACAGATACGCAGTATTTT